Each of the 32 T cell receptor beta chains below was sequenced from the same sample in a study of cytomegalovirus exposure and HLA in healthy donors. PCR employed 60 Vbeta and 13 Jbeta primers. TCRdb's table, derived via immunoSEQ multiplex PCR, lists solely in-frame clones and lacks some. The repertoire holds 220,000 or so clones, with 65% to 75% as singletons. The sequenced material came from PBMCs. These receptor sequences come from a woman aged 25 to 39 in good health and CMV-seronegative.

This sequence joins TRBV9 and TRBJ1-1; D gene ambiguous. Germline V lookup: CDR1 SGDLS, CDR2 YYNGEE. The CDR3 extends over 15 amino acids. Deletions cut 0 bases from V and 4 bases from J, with 13 bases between. The CDR3 here is CASSVDSVASTEAFF. The CDR3 nucleotides read TGTGCCAGCAGCGTAGATTCAGTGGCTAGCACTGAAGCTTTCTTT.

This clone has more than one count but fewer than ten. The V call is TRBV4-1, the J call TRBJ2-7, with 7 bases matching TRBD2. The CDR3 has 15 residues. V shed 0 bases and J 5 bases; nucleotides not matched to a gene: 7. The germline gives CDR1 MGHRA, CDR2 YSYEKL. The CDR3 DNA is TGCGCCAGCAGCCAAGATGGGGGGAGGGCAAACGAGCAGTACTTC. Amino acid sequence: CASSQDGGRANEQYF.

The rearrangement links TRBV5-1 to TRBJ2-3, with 8 positions matching TRBD2. The CDR3 has 16 amino acids. Germline values: CDR1 SGHRS, CDR2 YFSETQ. The J segment lost 1 base and the V segment lost 3 bases, leaving 7 bases of the junction unmatched. CDR3 sequence (DNA): TGCGCCAGCAGCTCGCATTGGCGGGAGGGCACAGATACGCAGTATTTT. Its translation is CASSSHWREGTDTQYF.

The chain is built from TRBV7-6 and TRBJ2-7; tentative D call: TRBD2 (5 bases). V lost 5 bases and J lost 4, with 9 bases in between. This CDR3 spans 12 amino acids. The germline CDR1 and CDR2 sequences are SGHVS and FNYEAQ. The CDR3 is CASSQSGYEQYF. DNA for the CDR3: TGTGCCAGCAGCCAGAGCGGATACGAGCAGTACTTC.

V and J are TRBV28 and TRBJ2-7; 9 nucleotides agree with TRBD1. Germline CDR1 reads MDHEN; CDR2 reads SYDVKM. V gave up 6 bases and J gave up 4 bases; unmatched junction bases: 10. CDR3 size: 15 residues. In nucleotides, the CDR3 is TGTGCCAGCAGCTCAACCGGGACAGGGTATTACGAGCAGTACTTC. It codes for CASSSTGTGYYEQYF.

The chain has TRBV5-5 and TRBJ1-2; D may be TRBD1 (5 bases). Trimming stripped 0 bases from V and 2 bases from J, with 5 bases between. This CDR3 comprises 13 residues. CDR1 SGHKS and CDR2 YYEKEE come from the germline V gene (reference sequence). The CDR3 region is CASSLGQNYGYTF. The CDR3 region has the DNA TGTGCCAGCAGCTTGGGACAGAACTATGGCTACACCTTC. Drawing the rest from reference TRBV5-5 and TRBJ1-2, the complete variable domain is DAGVTQSPTHLIKTRGQQVTLRCSPISGHKSVSWYQQVLGQGPQFIFQYYEKEERGRGNFPDRFSARQFPNYSSELNVNALLLGDSALYLCASSLGQNYGYTFGSGTRLTVV.

This clone was observed a handful of times. This CDR3 is also generated by other DNA sequences in the sample. V gene TRBV5-1 combines with J gene TRBJ2-5, with 8 nucleotides matching TRBD2. Losses at the gene ends were 0 bases for V and 3 bases for J; bases not matched to a gene: 4. The CDR3 sequence is 15 residues long. CDR1 is SGHRS, CDR2 YFSETQ, per germline. The CDR3 loop reads CASSLELAEKETQYF. As DNA, the CDR3 is TGCGCCAGCAGCTTGGAACTAGCGGAGAAAGAGACCCAGTACTTC.

This clone was picked up many times. Written as DNA, the CDR3 is TGTGCTAGTGGTTTGGTAGGACAGGGGGGGAACACTGAAGCTTTCTTT. Its translation is CASGLVGQGGNTEAFF. V and J are TRBV12-5 and TRBJ1-1, with 10 bases that match TRBD1. This CDR3 has 16 residues. Germline V CDR1 and CDR2: LGHNT, FRNRAP. J lost 1 base, V lost 0 bases, and 2 bases had no gene match.

The chain couples TRBV23-1 to TRBJ1-1; D remains unclear. TRBV23-1 belongs to the ORF category, with a function that is uncertain. Trimming took 2 bases from V and 1 from J, leaving 8 bases between them. The CDR3 totals 14 residues. This chain's CDR3 is CASSQPRGNTEAFF. The CDR3 DNA follows: TGCGCCAGCAGTCAACCGCGGGGGAACACTGAAGCTTTCTTT.

The gene calls are TRBV19 and TRBJ2-7; 12 nucleotides agree with TRBD1. After removal of 6 bases from V and 5 bases from J, the junction contained 5 bases not matched to a gene. Looked up from germline, CDR1 is LNHDA and CDR2 is SQIVND (reference sequence). The CDR3 contains 14 residues. CDR3 in amino acids: CASRGQGAPHEQYF. DNA of the CDR3: TGTGCCAGTAGGGGACAGGGGGCGCCTCACGAGCAGTACTTC. Full variable domain (missing parts from reference TRBV19 and TRBJ2-7): DGGITQSPKYLFRKEGQNVTLSCEQNLNHDAMYWYRQDPGQGLRLIYYSQIVNDFQKGDIAEGYSVSREKKESFPLTVTSAQKNPTAFYLCASRGQGAPHEQYFGPGTRLTVT.

On this clone: This CDR3 is also generated by other DNA sequences in the sample. The chain combines TRBV27 with TRBJ2-7; 11 bases map to TRBD2. The CDR3 extends over 14 amino acids. Trimming took 5 bases from V and 6 from J; bases not matched to a gene: 6. Germline lookup yields CDR1 MNHEY and CDR2 SMNVEV (reference sequence). Here the CDR3 reads CASSPLAGGPEQYF. CDR3 DNA: TGTGCCAGCAGTCCTTTAGCGGGAGGGCCCGAGCAGTACTTC.

The V gene is TRBV19, the J gene TRBJ2-3; no definite D call. The ends were cut back, 7 bases at V and 0 bases at J, with 14 bases in the middle. CDR1 is LNHDA, CDR2 SQIVND, per germline (reference sequence). This CDR3 region has 15 residues. The CDR3 DNA sequence: TGTGCCAGTACTAATATCCCGACTAGCACAGATACGCAGTATTTT. Protein: CASTNIPTSTDTQYF.

The chain uses TRBV2 and TRBJ2-2, with 8 bases fitting TRBD2. Per germline, CDR1 SNHLY and CDR2 FYNNEI. This CDR3 is 15 amino acids long. The junction had 12 bases not matched to a gene; V was cut back by 10 bases and J by 5 bases. This CDR3 is CATFDGGGVTGELFF. The CDR3 DNA sequence: TGTGCCACCTTCGACGGGGGGGGCGTAACCGGGGAGCTGTTTTTT.

The table lists this clone with a few counts. This chain joins TRBV7-9 and TRBJ1-3, with D possibly matching TRBD1 (5 bases). The CDR3 has 14 residues. V lost 3 bases and J lost 1, with 7 bases in between. Looked up from germline, CDR1 is SEHNR and CDR2 is FQNEAQ (reference sequence). CDR3 DNA: TGTGCCAGCAGCTTCAGGGTGTCTGGAAACACCATATATTTT. Protein: CASSFRVSGNTIYF.

This clone was picked up a small number of times. V is TRBV6-1 and J is TRBJ1-3, with D possibly being TRBD1 (6 bases). The V and J ends lost 0 bases and 0 bases respectively, with 9 bases between them. This CDR3 spans 16 amino acids. CDR1 and CDR2 from the germline V gene are MNHNS and SASEGT. CDR3 protein: CASSEASQGSGNTIYF. The CDR3 DNA is TGTGCCAGCAGTGAAGCATCACAGGGCTCTGGAAACACCATATATTTT.

This chain's CDR3 is CASSLSMGPSETQYF. CDR3 nucleotide sequence: TGTGCCAGCAGTTTAAGTATGGGGCCTTCAGAGACCCAGTACTTC. The chain carries TRBV6-5 and TRBJ2-5, with a possible D match to TRBD1 (5 bases). Trimming removed 4 bases from V and 4 bases from J, with 16 bases in between. Germline values: CDR1 MNHEY, CDR2 SVGAGI. CDR3 size: 15 residues.

V gene TRBV19 combines with J gene TRBJ1-1, with TRBD1 matching over 7 bases. Looked up from germline, CDR1 is LNHDA and CDR2 is SQIVND (reference sequence). The CDR3 sequence is 13 residues long. Trimming at V came to 6 bases and at J to 4 bases, leaving 5 bases not matched to a gene. The CDR3, as DNA: TGTGCCAGTAGCTACAGGGGCCCCACTGAAGCTTTCTTT. Translated, it gives CASSYRGPTEAFF.

The chain recombines TRBV10-3 with TRBJ2-5, with 7 bases aligning to TRBD1. Trimming cost V 4 bases and J 2 bases; bases outside gene matches: 4. The CDR3 totals 14 residues. Germline V CDR1 and CDR2: ENHRY, SYGVKD. The CDR3 is CAISGSTGQETQYF. The CDR3 DNA reads TGTGCCATCAGTGGATCGACAGGGCAAGAGACCCAGTACTTC.

This rearrangement joins TRBV19 to TRBJ1-6, with D unresolved. Trimming stripped 1 base from V and 2 bases from J, with 9 bases between. Germline V gives CDR1 LNHDA, CDR2 SQIVND (reference sequence). The CDR3 loop spans 16 amino acids. The CDR3 reads CASSIASGTYNSPLHF. DNA of the CDR3: TGTGCCAGTAGTATAGCGTCCGGGACCTATAATTCACCCCTCCACTTT.

The V gene is TRBV11-3, the J gene TRBJ1-1; a possible D gene is TRBD1 (5 bases). The CDR3 totals 16 residues. Germline V gives CDR1 SGHNT, CDR2 YENEEA. V shed 0 bases and J shed 5 bases, with 16 bases lying between them. The CDR3 DNA is TGTGCCAGCAGCTTAGATAATATGGGGGGTAGTACTGAAGCTTTCTTT. Translated, it gives CASSLDNMGGSTEAFF.

This sequence joins TRBV11-2 and TRBJ1-1, with D tentatively TRBD1 (5 bases). The V gene lost 3 bases and the J gene lost 10 bases, with 15 bases spanning the gap. Per germline, CDR1 SGHAT and CDR2 FQNNGV. The CDR3 totals 13 residues. The CDR3 DNA reads TGTGCCAGCAGCTTCCTAGGAGGGGATAGAGCTTTCTTT. This encodes CASSFLGGDRAFF.

The rearrangement uses TRBV27 and TRBJ2-1; D gene unclear. This CDR3 has 14 amino acids. In germline, CDR1 is MNHEY, CDR2 SMNVEV (reference sequence). Trimming took 6 bases from V and 3 from J, leaving 12 bases between them. Written as DNA, the CDR3 is TGTGCCAGCAGCCTAATTCGAGGCTACAATGAGCAGTTCTTC. Protein product: CASSLIRGYNEQFF.

The chain is built from TRBV20-1 and TRBJ1-1; possibly TRBD1 for D (6 bases). V was pared by 6 bases and J by 10 bases, with 12 bases between. This CDR3 comprises 10 residues. Germline CDR1 and CDR2: DFQATT and SNEGSKA (reference sequence). The CDR3 DNA reads as TGCAGTGCCGCACAGGGTCCAGCTTTCTTT. Residues: CSAAQGPAFF.

V gene TRBV4-1 combines with J gene TRBJ2-7; maybe TRBD2 (6 bases). Germline assignment: CDR1 MGHRA and CDR2 YSYEKL. V was cut by 3 bases and J by 2 bases, with 17 bases left in between. The CDR3 runs to 16 residues. This chain's CDR3 is CASSHLGSGAPYEQYF. The CDR3 DNA reads TGCGCCAGCAGCCATCTCGGTAGCGGAGCCCCCTACGAGCAGTACTTC.

V usage is TRBV4-1 and J usage is TRBJ2-5, with D possibly matching TRBD2 (5 bases). The ends were cut back, 2 bases at V and 5 bases at J, with 15 bases in the middle. The CDR3 is made up of 15 amino acids. CDR1 and CDR2 (germline): MGHRA, YSYEKL. Here the CDR3 reads CASSQLPASGETQYF. CDR3 coding DNA: TGCGCCAGCAGCCAACTCCCGGCCTCGGGGGAGACCCAGTACTTC.

This clone turned up a few times. One end of the junction fails to match germline, which may point to a read error. The chain carries TRBV4-1 and TRBJ1-1; D not resolved. The CDR3 sequence is 13 residues long. Germline CDR1 MGHRA, CDR2 YSYEKL. This CDR3 reads CDSRRGIQGKAFF. DNA for the CDR3: TGCGACAGCCGGAGAGGGATACAAGGGAAAGCTTTCTTT.

The rearrangement links TRBV7-3 to TRBJ1-6, with D perhaps TRBD1 (5 bases). With 1 base removed from V and 9 bases from J, the gap between germline ends came to 13 bases. This CDR3 region has 15 residues. CDR1 and CDR2 from the germline V gene are SGHTA and FQGTGA. CDR3 loop: CASSLMSGGVSPLHF. CDR3 coding DNA: TGTGCCAGCAGCTTAATGAGTGGGGGGGTTTCACCCCTCCACTTT. The full variable domain, completed using reference TRBV7-3 and TRBJ1-6, is GAGVSQTPSNKVTEKGKYVELRCDPISGHTALYWYRQSLGQGPEFLIYFQGTGAADDSGLPNDRFFAVRPEGSVSTLKIQRTERGDSAVYLCASSLMSGGVSPLHFGNGTRLTVT.

The chain employs TRBV7-3 and TRBJ2-7, with D possibly TRBD2 on 5 matching bases. This CDR3 comprises 15 residues. Looked up from germline, CDR1 is SGHTA and CDR2 is FQGTGA. Trimming left V 0 bases short and J 6 bases short, with 15 bases between. The CDR3 DNA sequence: TGTGCCAGCAGCTTAACCATTGATGAGGGTCCCGAGCAGTACTTC. It is translated as CASSLTIDEGPEQYF.

The gene calls are TRBV30 and TRBJ2-5; the match to TRBD2 covers 10 bases. Germline values: CDR1 GTSNPN, CDR2 SVGIG (reference sequence). CDR3 size: 16 residues. V dropped 4 bases and J dropped 3; count of bases not matched to a gene: 11. The CDR3 loop is CAWTIHSGGKEETQYF. CDR3 in DNA: TGTGCCTGGACCATACATAGCGGGGGGAAGGAAGAGACCCAGTACTTC.

This clone came up once. The chain has TRBV14 and TRBJ2-2; D is perhaps TRBD1 (5 bases). Germline CDR1 SGHDN, CDR2 FVKESK. This CDR3 contains 15 residues. Trimming shortened V by 1 base and J by 7 bases, and 13 bases separated the two germline ends. This chain's CDR3 is CASSQGYRGIGELFF. The CDR3 DNA reads TGTGCCAGCAGCCAAGGCTATAGGGGAATCGGGGAGCTGTTTTTT.

As regards this clone: This CDR3 is also generated by other DNA sequences in the sample. This chain links TRBV16 with TRBJ1-6, with 8 bases aligning to TRBD1. With 0 bases clipped from V and 13 bases from J, the junction kept 11 bases outside the gene matches. Germline V gene data show CDR1 as KGHSY and CDR2 as FQNENV. This CDR3 is built from 16 residues. The CDR3 region has the DNA TGTGCCAGCAGCCAATCGCAGGGGGCAGGGGAATCCCCCCTCCACTTT. Translation gives CASSQSQGAGESPLHF.

The J gene is TRBJ1-2, the V gene TRBV6-5; TRBD1 matches 8 bases. The J segment lost 7 bases and the V segment lost 7 bases, leaving 11 bases of the junction unmatched. CDR3 length: 14 amino acids. The germline gives CDR1 MNHEY, CDR2 SVGAGI. The CDR3 loop is CASTDGQGSSGYTF. CDR3 DNA sequence: TGTGCCAGCACCGACGGACAGGGATCGAGTGGCTACACCTTC.